This TCR beta chain was identified in a study of CD4 and CD8 cells across lung adenocarcinoma regions. TCRdb independently ran MiXCR on the PCR reads; one entry per CDR3 protein. The data hold 7,500 to 10,000 distinct CDR3 sequences, with about 51% observed a single time. The V gene lost 2 bases and the J gene lost 2 bases, with 10 bases spanning the gap. CDR1 and CDR2 (germline): MNHEY, SVGAGI. The CDR3 length is 15 residues. This clonotype is deemed medium-sized. Sequencing was carried out using CD4+ T cells from the margin of a lung tumor. The clonotype comes from a male donor with lung adenocarcinoma. The CD4 and CD8 labels of this study may be unreliable. V usage is TRBV6-5 and J usage is TRBJ1-3; D is ambiguous. The CDR3 DNA sequence: TGTGCCAGCAGTTACAGACAACGAGCTGGAAACACCATATATTTT. Residues: CASSYRQRAGNTIYF.